These T cell receptor beta chains were read from a single sample in a study of T cell repertoires in ileal Crohn's disease. Clones were read by immunoSEQ multiplex PCR, and TCRdb kept only the in-frame ones, dropping some. Of 5,300 or so clones in the sample, around 75% are singletons; the top ten hold about 32%. Material: ileal tissue. These receptors were taken from an adult with Crohn's disease. Each CDR3 is given with its conserved first and last residue. The order of the fields is CDR3 protein, J gene, V gene.

CDR3 protein: CASSTQGSSYNEQFF
J gene: TRBJ2-1
V gene: TRBV6-6

CDR3 protein: CASSLVIAGGGSDTQYF
J gene: TRBJ2-3
V gene: TRBV5-1

CDR3 protein: CASSLASGGVNQPQHF
J gene: TRBJ1-5
V gene: TRBV7-8

CDR3 protein: CASSLMVTSDLTGELFF
J gene: TRBJ2-2
V gene: TRBV7-3

CDR3 protein: CASNRGGAEAFF
J gene: TRBJ1-1
V gene: TRBV6-1

CDR3 protein: CASSPVGQGYEQYF
J gene: TRBJ2-7
V gene: TRBV7-3

CDR3 protein: CASSAPSGGKTGELFF
J gene: TRBJ2-2
V gene: TRBV7-2

CDR3 protein: CATSRDPLVYGGVVETQYF
J gene: TRBJ2-5
V gene: TRBV15

CDR3 protein: CASSGRGQPQHF
J gene: TRBJ1-5
V gene: TRBV6-1

CDR3 protein: CASSSPNPPLHF
J gene: TRBJ1-6
V gene: TRBV6-5

CDR3 protein: CASSYLSSYNSPLHF
J gene: TRBJ1-6
V gene: TRBV6-5

CDR3 protein: CSVAFSGANVLTF
J gene: TRBJ2-6
V gene: TRBV29-1

CDR3 protein: CAISESDTEFNYGYTF
J gene: TRBJ1-2
V gene: TRBV10-3

CDR3 protein: CASSRQGAGLANEKLFF
J gene: TRBJ1-4
V gene: TRBV7-2

CDR3 protein: CASSQSGGSNQPQHF
J gene: TRBJ1-5
V gene: TRBV4-1

CDR3 protein: CASSAVLLPGINEQFF
J gene: TRBJ2-1
V gene: TRBV9

CDR3 protein: CASSPVSNEQFF
J gene: TRBJ2-1
V gene: TRBV18

CDR3 protein: CASSVQGGEQYF
J gene: TRBJ2-7
V gene: TRBV6-1

CDR3 protein: CASSLDWGRRGTEAFF
J gene: TRBJ1-1
V gene: TRBV5-5

CDR3 protein: CASSVSGRNTEAFF
J gene: TRBJ1-1
V gene: TRBV9

CDR3 protein: CASSQAGAPLGQFF
J gene: TRBJ2-1
V gene: TRBV6-6

CDR3 protein: CASSASSLLSYEQYF
J gene: TRBJ2-7
V gene: TRBV9

CDR3 protein: CASSREVRGGRGGGKLFF
J gene: TRBJ1-4
V gene: TRBV19

CDR3 protein: CASSEAGTGRFEQYF
J gene: TRBJ2-7
V gene: TRBV25-1

CDR3 protein: CAWSQGYEQYF
J gene: TRBJ2-7
V gene: TRBV30

CDR3 protein: CASSLSGGGNEQYF
J gene: TRBJ2-7
V gene: TRBV5-6

CDR3 protein: CASSLGGGSTTYEQYF
J gene: TRBJ2-7
V gene: TRBV5-1

CDR3 protein: CASSLELAGVDTQYF
J gene: TRBJ2-3
V gene: TRBV5-1

CDR3 protein: CASSLMDSYEQYF
J gene: TRBJ2-7
V gene: TRBV7-7

CDR3 protein: CASSEGPGDRDWRNEQFF
J gene: TRBJ2-1
V gene: TRBV10-1

CDR3 protein: CASSQDRNNSPLHF
J gene: TRBJ1-6
V gene: TRBV7-3

CDR3 protein: CASSESSLAGGLEQFF
J gene: TRBJ2-1
V gene: TRBV25-1

CDR3 protein: CASSEVAGGTQETQYF
J gene: TRBJ2-5
V gene: TRBV10-1

CDR3 protein: CASSLDRGVGQPQHF
J gene: TRBJ1-5
V gene: TRBV5-4

CDR3 protein: CARHGTGGPGLAVPYEQYF
J gene: TRBJ2-7
V gene: TRBV10-1

CDR3 protein: CASSRFSSNEQFF
J gene: TRBJ2-1
V gene: TRBV14

CDR3 protein: CAWSRGTSGGSNEQFF
J gene: TRBJ2-1
V gene: TRBV30

CDR3 protein: CASSSPQGAREKLFF
J gene: TRBJ1-4
V gene: TRBV28

CDR3 protein: CASSQTGRNTGELFF
J gene: TRBJ2-2
V gene: TRBV9